This TCR beta chain was obtained from a study of Ad26.COV2.S vaccination and SARS-CoV-2 variants. Profiling relied on immunoSEQ multiplex PCR, and the TCRdb table lists in-frame clones only, not all of them. The data show around 350,000 clones, 92% seen once. This CDR3 contains 15 residues. Germline V gene lookup returns CDR1 LGHDT and CDR2 YNNKEL (reference sequence). With 1 base removed from V and 1 base from J, the gap between germline ends came to 8 bases. Findings and limits, study-wide: A substantial breadth of spike-specific CD8+ and CD4+ T cell responses after vaccination has been reported. Measurement of non-spike TCR breadth gave similar results in vaccine and placebo recipients. Total responses of T cells may have been underestimated by the analyses of TCR breadth and depth.

For this clone: Its antigen is not identified.

V and J are TRBV3-1 (or the pseudogene TRBV3-2) and TRBJ1-3; D is ambiguous. The sequences come from peripheral blood, collected after recovery from COVID-19. This clonotype originated in a human donor who had recovered from COVID-19. As DNA, the CDR3 is TGTGCCAGCAGCCAAGTGAGGGATTCTGGAAACACCATATATTTT. Protein product: CASSQVRDSGNTIYF.